The 24 T cell receptor beta chains below come from one sample, sequenced in a study of cytomegalovirus exposure and HLA in healthy donors. PCR used 60 Vbeta primers and 13 Jbeta primers. Repertoires were generated with immunoSEQ multiplex PCR, while TCRdb's copy carries only in-frame clones and drops some. The sample lists fewer than 65,000 clones, about 87% occurring once. Specimen: PBMCs. These receptors were collected from a man between 18 and 35 years old in good health and CMV-seronegative.

A note on this clone: The junction shows a germline mismatch at one end, possibly a read error. The DNA for the CDR3 is TGTGCCAGCAGTTTAATTGGATTCGGGGAGCAGTTCTTC. Residues: CASSLIGFGEQFF. The chain links TRBV7-3 to TRBJ2-1; D uncertain. This CDR3 spans 13 amino acids. Germline lookup yields CDR1 SGHTA and CDR2 FQGTGA. The full variable domain, rest sourced from reference TRBV7-3 and TRBJ2-1, is GAGVSQTPSNKVTEKGKYVELRCDPISGHTALYWYRQSLGQGPEFLIYFQGTGAADDSGLPNDRFFAVRPEGSVSTLKIQRTERGDSAVYLCASSLIGFGEQFFGPGTRLTVL.

The chain links TRBV4-1 to TRBJ2-5; possible D gene TRBD2, 5 bases. This CDR3 region has 15 residues. Germline V CDR1 and CDR2: MGHRA, YSYEKL. Trimming took 0 bases from V and 2 from J, leaving 10 bases between them. DNA for the CDR3: TGCGCCAGCAGCCAAGATCGGCGGGTTCAAGAGACCCAGTACTTC. Translation: CASSQDRRVQETQYF.

This rearrangement joins TRBV19 to TRBJ2-4; weak D call: TRBD2 (5 bases). The CDR3 length is 13 residues. V was trimmed by 1 base and J by 7 bases, leaving 8 bases between them. CDR1 and CDR2 from the germline V gene are LNHDA and SQIVND (reference sequence). The CDR3 region has the DNA TGTGCCAGTAGTATAGTAATAGCGAACATTCAGTACTTC. Amino acid sequence: CASSIVIANIQYF. The full variable domain, with the rest looked up from reference TRBV19 and TRBJ2-4, is DGGITQSPKYLFRKEGQNVTLSCEQNLNHDAMYWYRQDPGQGLRLIYYSQIVNDFQKGDIAEGYSVSREKKESFPLTVTSAQKNPTAFYLCASSIVIANIQYFGAGTRLSVL.

The genes are TRBV6-4 and TRBJ1-3; possibly TRBD1 for D (6 bases). The germline V gene has CDR1 MRHNA and CDR2 SNTAGT. The CDR3 is made up of 14 amino acids. Deletions cut 6 bases from V and 1 base from J, with 10 bases between. CDR3 in amino acids: CASRGAGSGNTIYF. CDR3 coding DNA: TGTGCCAGCAGGGGGGCGGGTTCTGGAAACACCATATATTTT.

DNA of the CDR3: TGTGCCTGGAGCCCCGGGGCTGGAAACACCATATATTTT. Residues: CAWSPGAGNTIYF. V and J are TRBV30 and TRBJ1-3; no definite D call. The V end was cut by 3 bases, the J end by 2 bases, with 8 bases between. This CDR3 has 13 residues. Germline CDR1 is GTSNPN and CDR2 is SVGIG (reference sequence).

The CDR3 bases are TGTGCCAGCAGTTTGGCTAGGGGCCACTACGAGCAGTACTTC. It translates to CASSLARGHYEQYF. The chain joins TRBV28 to TRBJ2-5; tentatively, D is TRBD1 (5 bases). The DNA end is more similar to TRBJ2-7, so the J call may be wrong. CDR1 and CDR2 (germline): MDHEN, SYDVKM. The CDR3 totals 14 residues.

This clone was counted a single time. The chain couples TRBV6-1 to TRBJ2-7, with 7 bases lining up with TRBD1. CDR1 is MNHNS and CDR2 is SASEGT in the germline V gene. V shed 5 bases and J 3 bases; nucleotides not matched to a gene: 7. This CDR3 has 14 residues. The CDR3 spells CASSLGDSFYEQYF. CDR3 bases: TGTGCCAGCAGTTTAGGGGACAGTTTCTACGAGCAGTACTTC.

This clone has only one observation. The chain combines TRBV29-1 with TRBJ1-2; TRBD1 matches at 7 bases. In germline, CDR1 is SQVTM, CDR2 ANQGSEA. This CDR3 has 14 residues. Losses at the gene ends were 8 bases for V and 6 bases for J; bases not matched to a gene: 15. The CDR3 DNA follows: TGCAGCTTCGCCAATCCCGGACAGGACCATGGCTACACCTTC. It codes for CSFANPGQDHGYTF.

V is TRBV11-3 and J is TRBJ2-7; a weak D match, TRBD2 (6 bases). Germline V gives CDR1 SGHNT, CDR2 YENEEA. V lost 5 bases and J 6 bases, leaving 17 bases between the germline ends. The CDR3 totals 14 residues. CDR3 protein: CASSPGGISGEQYF. As DNA, the CDR3 is TGTGCCAGCAGCCCAGGCGGGATTTCAGGCGAGCAGTACTTC. Full variable domain (outside the CDR3, taken from reference TRBV11-3 and TRBJ2-7): EAGVVQSPRYKIIEKKQPVAFWCNPISGHNTLYWYLQNLGQGPELLIRYENEEAVDDSQLPKDRFSAERLKGVDSTLKIQPAELGDSAVYLCASSPGGISGEQYFGPGTRLTVT.

The chain links TRBV5-1 to TRBJ2-3; 7 bases are shared with TRBD2. The V and J ends lost 0 bases and 1 base, in that order; junction bases with no gene match: 8. Germline V gene data show CDR1 as SGHRS and CDR2 as YFSETQ. The CDR3 is made up of 17 amino acids. In DNA, the CDR3 is TGCGCCAGCAGCTTGGCCATAAGCGGGGTGGGCACAGATACGCAGTATTTT. Encoded protein: CASSLAISGVGTDTQYF.

The gene calls are TRBV2 and TRBJ2-5; 8 positions match TRBD2. From germline, CDR1 is SNHLY and CDR2 FYNNEI. The CDR3 loop spans 14 amino acids. V trimming: 2 bases; J trimming: 6 bases; junction bases outside the gene matches: 5. The CDR3 sequence is CASSERGGRKTQYF. CDR3 nucleotides: TGTGCCAGCAGTGAACGGGGGGGCCGGAAGACCCAGTACTTC.

The chain joins TRBV11-3 to TRBJ2-1; the D gene is possibly TRBD1 (6 bases). Germline V gives CDR1 SGHNT, CDR2 YENEEA. CDR3 length: 15 amino acids. Trimming took off 5 bases at V and 8 bases at J, with 19 bases between the two ends. CDR3 bases: TGTGCCAGCAGCCCGTATAGGGGGTTCACGGATGAGCAGTTCTTC. Amino acid sequence: CASSPYRGFTDEQFF.

CDR3 residues: CAWEPNRGTEAFF. CDR3 bases: TGTGCCTGGGAGCCTAACAGGGGCACTGAAGCTTTCTTT. The genes are TRBV30 and TRBJ1-1; TRBD1 aligns across 7 bases. This CDR3 has 13 amino acids. J lost 4 bases, V lost 5 bases, and 7 bases had no gene match. Germline CDR1 is GTSNPN and CDR2 is SVGIG (reference sequence).

This clone has only a few counts. V gene TRBV6-1 combines with J gene TRBJ1-1, with TRBD1 matching 7 bases. The CDR3 length is 14 residues. The germline V gene encodes CDR1 MNHNS and CDR2 SASEGT. Trimming cost V 4 bases and J 5 bases; bases outside gene matches: 7. CDR3 protein: CASSVTGESTEAFF. The CDR3, as DNA: TGTGCCAGCAGTGTAACAGGGGAGAGTACTGAAGCTTTCTTT.

In its sample, this clone was seen once. The chain employs TRBV6-5 and TRBJ2-1; D is unclear. Deletions cut 5 bases from V and 3 bases from J, with 14 bases between. Germline V gives CDR1 MNHEY, CDR2 SVGAGI. The CDR3 contains 15 residues. DNA for the CDR3: TGTGCCAGCAGTCCAACCAGGAACCTCTACAATGAGCAGTTCTTC. It codes for CASSPTRNLYNEQFF.

DNA for the CDR3: TGTGCCAGCAGCTTAGCGCCCTCCGGGACTAGTCAAGTCCATGAGCAGTTCTTC. The encoded protein is CASSLAPSGTSQVHEQFF. The V gene is TRBV11-2, the J gene TRBJ2-1; 8 bases match TRBD2. Trimming took 1 base from V and 8 from J; bases not matched to a gene: 16. CDR1 is SGHAT, CDR2 FQNNGV, per germline. The CDR3 runs to 18 residues.

V usage is TRBV7-3 and J usage is TRBJ2-1; 7 bases align to TRBD2. Germline V CDR1 and CDR2: SGHTA, FQGTGA. This CDR3 spans 16 amino acids. The J segment lost 10 bases and the V segment lost 1 base, leaving 13 bases of the junction unmatched. CDR3 sequence (DNA): TGTGCCAGCAGCTTAATGGGGGGAGGGGCTGTAGGGGAGCAGTTCTTC. Its protein is CASSLMGGGAVGEQFF. The variable domain in full, completed from reference TRBV7-3 and TRBJ2-1, reads GAGVSQTPSNKVTEKGKYVELRCDPISGHTALYWYRQSLGQGPEFLIYFQGTGAADDSGLPNDRFFAVRPEGSVSTLKIQRTERGDSAVYLCASSLMGGGAVGEQFFGPGTRLTVL.

The gene calls are TRBV6-5 and TRBJ2-7; TRBD1 matches 7 bases. The trim removed 0 bases at V and 3 bases at J, leaving 2 bases unmatched. Germline CDR1 reads MNHEY; CDR2 reads SVGAGI. The CDR3 sequence is 14 residues long. CDR3 residues: CASSYSQGIYEQYF. DNA for the CDR3: TGTGCCAGCAGTTACTCACAGGGGATCTACGAGCAGTACTTC.

The chain has TRBV10-3 and TRBJ2-2; weak D call: TRBD2 (7 bases). Trimming cost V 11 bases and J 5 bases, with 18 bases left between them. There are 14 residues in the CDR3. Germline V CDR1 and CDR2: ENHRY, SYGVKD. CDR3 sequence reads: CAVTGGSGTGELFF. In nucleotides, the CDR3 is TGTGCCGTCACGGGGGGCTCGGGAACCGGGGAGCTGTTTTTT.

The chain recombines TRBV30 with TRBJ2-5, with 9 positions matching TRBD1. The closer fit of TRBJ2-7 to the DNA end suggests the J call may be wrong. The CDR3 consists of 19 residues. Looked up from germline, CDR1 is GTSNPN and CDR2 is SVGIG (reference sequence). CDR3 sequence: CAWSVPDGQGNSNVYEQYF. For the CDR3, the DNA is TGTGCCTGGAGTGTACCGGACGGACAGGGGAACTCGAACGTCTACGAGCAGTACTTC.

The chain links TRBV7-8 to TRBJ2-7; D ambiguous. Trimming took 1 base from V and 0 from J, leaving 10 bases between them. The CDR3 runs 15 residues. The germline CDR1 and CDR2 sequences are SGHVS and FQNEAQ. CDR3 in DNA: TGTGCCAGCAGCTTAGTCTCCCTGAGCTCCTACGAGCAGTACTTC. Translated: CASSLVSLSSYEQYF.

This clone showed up just a few times. V is TRBV12-5 and J is TRBJ1-2, with D tentatively TRBD1 (5 bases). The CDR3 consists of 13 residues. V was clipped by 4 bases and J by 2 bases, with 8 bases between them. Germline V gene sequence: CDR1 LGHNT, CDR2 FRNRAP. The chain's CDR3 is CASGSTENYGYTF. In DNA form, the CDR3 reads TGTGCTAGTGGTTCGACAGAGAACTATGGCTACACCTTC.

The chain is built from TRBV29-1 and TRBJ2-1; D might be TRBD2 (7 bases). Trimming pared 3 bases from V and 9 bases from J, leaving 18 bases between. Germline values: CDR1 SQVTM, CDR2 ANQGSEA. The CDR3 is made up of 14 amino acids. CDR3 nucleotide sequence: TGCAGCGTTGACAACGGGGGGCAAAGCGGTGAGCAGTTCTTC. It translates to CSVDNGGQSGEQFF.

This clone was observed a few times. The V call is TRBV6-4, the J call TRBJ1-6; 10 positions agree with TRBD1. The CDR3 runs to 15 residues. J gave up 8 bases and V 0 bases, and 1 base lay outside the gene matches. Germline V lookup: CDR1 MRHNA, CDR2 SNTAGT. The CDR3 is CASSDSDRGDSPLHF. CDR3 nucleotides: TGTGCCAGCAGTGACTCGGACAGGGGGGATTCACCCCTCCACTTT.